This passage covers 14 T cell receptor beta chains from one sample sequenced in a study of T cell responses to AZD1222 COVID-19 vaccine. Using immunoSEQ multiplex PCR, the repertoire was profiled, and TCRdb retains in-frame clones only, with some absent. The table lists 99,000 or so clones, around 89% of them singletons. Source: peripheral blood, taken on day 0 of AZD1222 vaccination. Receptors were obtained from an adult in good health.

The J gene is TRBJ2-2, the V gene TRBV9, with D possibly being TRBD1 (6 bases). CDR1 and CDR2 (germline): SGDLS, YYNGEE. Trimming stripped 5 bases from V and 1 base from J, with 9 bases between. The CDR3 totals 14 residues. CDR3 sequence (DNA): TGTGCCAGCAGTTTGACAGGGAACACCGGGGAGCTGTTTTTT. It is translated as CASSLTGNTGELFF.

V and J are TRBV7-9 and TRBJ1-1; no firm D call. The CDR3 consists of 15 residues. Trimming left V 5 bases short and J 5 bases short, with 18 bases between. Germline loops: CDR1 SEHNR, CDR2 FQNEAQ (reference sequence). CDR3 sequence reads: CASSPSGTASTEAFF. Written as DNA, the CDR3 is TGTGCCAGCAGCCCGAGCGGTACGGCAAGTACTGAAGCTTTCTTT.

The chain employs TRBV2 and TRBJ1-4; the D gene is possibly TRBD1 (6 bases). Germline V lookup: CDR1 SNHLY, CDR2 FYNNEI. The ends were cut back, 8 bases at V and 6 bases at J, with 19 bases in the middle. This CDR3 spans 15 amino acids. This CDR3 reads CASGDLGGGDEKLFF. CDR3 nucleotide sequence: TGTGCCAGCGGCGACCTGGGGGGCGGGGATGAAAAACTGTTTTTT.

The gene calls are TRBV6-1 and TRBJ2-1, with 9 bases fitting TRBD2. Germline values: CDR1 MNHNS, CDR2 SASEGT. With 2 bases clipped from V and 7 bases from J, the junction kept 3 bases outside the gene matches. The CDR3 contains 14 residues. CDR3 sequence reads: CASSELAGMNEQFF. DNA for the CDR3: TGTGCCAGCAGTGAACTAGCGGGAATGAATGAGCAGTTCTTC.

Only one count was recorded for this clone. V is TRBV5-1 and J is TRBJ2-1, with unresolved D. CDR3 length equals 12 residues. Germline V lookup: CDR1 SGHRS, CDR2 YFSETQ. Trimming removed 0 bases from V and 6 bases from J, with 4 bases in between. The CDR3 region has the DNA TGCGCCAGCAGCTTGGAGGGCAATGAGCAGTTCTTC. It translates to CASSLEGNEQFF.

J is TRBJ2-3 and V is TRBV6-6, with D possibly called TRBD1 or TRBD2 (6 bases each). V lost 6 bases and J 3 bases, leaving 13 bases between the germline ends. Germline V gene data show CDR1 as MNHNY and CDR2 as SVGAGI (reference sequence). The CDR3 has 14 residues. The CDR3 bases are TGTGCCAGCAGCGGGGGCGCCACGACAGATACGCAGTATTTT. Encoded protein: CASSGGATTDTQYF.

The V gene is TRBV27, the J gene TRBJ2-7, with 13 bases aligning to TRBD2. Trimming at V came to 6 bases and at J to 2 bases, leaving 13 bases not matched to a gene. Germline-derived CDR1 and CDR2 are MNHEY and SMNVEV (reference sequence). This CDR3 has 18 amino acids. The CDR3, as DNA: TGTGCCAGCAGATCACTAGCGGGAGGGTCTGCGGGGGCCTACGAGCAGTACTTC. Its translation: CASRSLAGGSAGAYEQYF.

The chain combines TRBV18 with TRBJ1-5; tentative D call: TRBD1 (5 bases). This CDR3 region has 13 residues. The germline V gene has CDR1 KGHSH and CDR2 LQKENI. Trimming removed 3 bases at V and 5 bases at J, with 8 bases between. CDR3 in amino acids: CASSPGLDQPQHF. The CDR3 DNA reads TGTGCCAGCTCACCGGGGCTCGATCAGCCCCAGCATTTT. The whole variable domain, filled in from reference TRBV18 and TRBJ1-5, reads NAGVMQNPRHLVRRRGQEARLRCSPMKGHSHVYWYRQLPEEGLKFMVYLQKENIIDESGMPKERFSAEFPKEGPSILRIQQVVRGDSAAYFCASSPGLDQPQHFGDGTRLSIL.

The chain has TRBV28 and TRBJ2-7, with unresolved D. The CDR3 consists of 15 residues. Germline CDR1 reads MDHEN; CDR2 reads SYDVKM. With 5 bases removed from V and 3 bases from J, the gap between germline ends came to 17 bases. CDR3 DNA: TGTGCCAGCAGTCAAAAAACATTGTTTGGCTACGAGCAGTACTTC. Translating gives CASSQKTLFGYEQYF.

The V gene is TRBV5-5, the J gene TRBJ2-1; D not resolved. The V end lost 4 bases, the J end lost 4 bases, and 12 bases lay between the germline ends. This CDR3 region has 14 residues. The germline V gene encodes CDR1 SGHKS and CDR2 YYEKEE (reference sequence). CDR3: CASSPSLGYNEQFF. The CDR3 bases are TGTGCCAGCAGCCCATCCCTAGGATACAATGAGCAGTTCTTC.

V usage is TRBV28 and J usage is TRBJ1-1; D possibly corresponds to TRBD1 (5 bases). The V and J ends lost 1 base and 0 bases respectively, with 9 bases between them. The germline CDR1 and CDR2 sequences are MDHEN and SYDVKM. The CDR3 totals 15 residues. CDR3 sequence: CASSLYQGMNTEAFF. CDR3 nucleotide sequence: TGTGCCAGCAGTTTATATCAGGGCATGAACACTGAAGCTTTCTTT.

The chain joins TRBV4-1 to TRBJ1-3; 8 bases agree with TRBD1. Germline lookup yields CDR1 MGHRA and CDR2 YSYEKL. With 3 bases clipped from V and 3 bases from J, the junction kept 7 bases outside the gene matches. This CDR3 region has 16 residues. The CDR3 protein is CASSHVGTGSGNTIYF. In nucleotides, the CDR3 is TGCGCCAGCAGCCACGTTGGGACAGGCAGTGGAAACACCATATATTTT.

This clone was seen a handful of times. This chain connects TRBV7-2 to TRBJ1-1; D is uncertain. The CDR3 covers 15 residues. V was cut by 5 bases and J by 1 base, with 14 bases left in between. Germline V CDR1 and CDR2: SGHTA, FQGNSA. The CDR3 DNA sequence: TGTGCCAGCAGCCCGCAGCGTACGCGGAACACTGAAGCTTTCTTT. Translation gives CASSPQRTRNTEAFF.

V is TRBV19 and J is TRBJ1-1; 7 nucleotides align to TRBD1. V lost 6 bases to trimming and J lost 0 bases; unmatched junction nucleotides: 7. The CDR3 contains 15 residues. Germline V gene sequence: CDR1 LNHDA, CDR2 SQIVND (reference sequence). The CDR3 DNA sequence: TGTGCCAGTAGCCAGGGACAGACCATGAACACTGAAGCTTTCTTT. Its protein is CASSQGQTMNTEAFF. The complete variable domain, with remaining parts taken from reference TRBV19 and TRBJ1-1, reads DGGITQSPKYLFRKEGQNVTLSCEQNLNHDAMYWYRQDPGQGLRLIYYSQIVNDFQKGDIAEGYSVSREKKESFPLTVTSAQKNPTAFYLCASSQGQTMNTEAFFGQGTRLTVV.